This T cell receptor (beta chain) was documented in a study of human T cells and chemical hapten exposure. Regarding time point: patch test 2, 6 weeks after DPC sensitization. Treatment denoted: therapeutic diphenylcyclopropenone sensitization with weekly scalp DPC. The study extracted total RNA from unfractionated whole blood. Whole-study results and caveats: Among expanded TCRs, significantly more large CDR3 similarity clusters formed than among controls.

Trimming cost V 1 base and J 11 bases, with 8 bases left between them. This CDR3 is built from 11 residues. CDR1 is SEHNR and CDR2 is FQNEAQ in the germline V gene (reference sequence). This clonotype has at least ten counts. Its antigen is unidentified. A single record per CDR3 protein comes from TCRdb applying MiXCR to the RACE reads. The sample has tens of thousands of distinct CDR3 sequences; 6.5% to 10% are singletons. This sequence was found in a woman in her forties or fifties with alopecia areata. Some clones in this sample may be carry-over from other donors' samples. Sample: whole blood, taken in connection with sensitization to the hapten diphenylcyclopropenone (DPC). V is TRBV7-9 and J is TRBJ1-1; no clear D. The CDR3 is CASSLDLGAFF. CDR3 nucleotide sequence: TGTGCCAGCAGCTTAGATTTAGGCGCTTTCTTT.